The 14 T cell receptor beta chains in this list originate from one sample, sequenced in a study of T cell repertoires in cytomegalovirus infection. What these receptors recognize is not known. A single record per CDR3 protein comes from TCRdb applying MiXCR to the reads. The sample shows about 310,000 distinct CDR3 sequences, 20% to 25% of them seen only once. The sample here was cultured PBMCs, taken from culture after CMV antigen stimulation. Every receptor here comes from a human donor in good health (CMV status not recorded). Some clones in this sample may be carry-over from other donors' samples.

V usage is TRBV4-1 and J usage is TRBJ2-1; maybe TRBD1 (5 bases). V lost 1 base and J 2 bases, leaving 12 bases between the germline ends. The germline gives CDR1 MGHRA, CDR2 YSYEKL. The CDR3 totals 16 residues. The CDR3: CASSQAQGWTYNEQFF. The CDR3 nucleotides are TGCGCCAGCAGCCAAGCCCAGGGTTGGACCTACAATGAGCAGTTCTTC.

The gene calls are TRBV7-2 and TRBJ2-5, with a tentative D call TRBD1 (6 bases). The CDR3 has 14 residues. Trimming pared 4 bases from V and 6 bases from J, leaving 15 bases between. The V gene's germline CDR1 is SGHTA and CDR2 FQGNSA. CDR3 coding DNA: TGTGCCAGCAGCTCCGGACAGCCTCGAAAGACCCAGTACTTC. This sequence encodes CASSSGQPRKTQYF.

This clonotype was counted a few times. This rearrangement joins TRBV6-6 to TRBJ2-1; 11 bases are a match to TRBD2. This CDR3 has 17 residues. CDR1 and CDR2 from the germline V gene are MNHNY and SVGAGI (reference sequence). Trimming removed 0 bases from V and 6 bases from J; junction bases left unmatched: 7. CDR3 sequence reads: CASSYSGLAGGLNEQFF. The CDR3 coding sequence is TGTGCCAGCAGTTACTCCGGTCTAGCGGGAGGCCTCAATGAGCAGTTCTTC.

There are many counts of this clonotype. This sequence joins TRBV7-2 and TRBJ2-5; D not certain. The CDR3 consists of 12 residues. V lost 1 base and J lost 3, with 3 bases in between. Germline CDR1 reads SGHTA; CDR2 reads FQGNSA. The CDR3 sequence is CASSLDEETQYF. CDR3 nucleotide sequence: TGTGCCAGCAGCTTAGATGAAGAGACCCAGTACTTC.

V usage is TRBV4-3 and J usage is TRBJ2-2, with 11 positions matching TRBD1. The V and J ends lost 4 bases and 7 bases, in that order; junction bases with no gene match: 2. CDR1 LGHNA and CDR2 YSLEER come from the germline V gene. The CDR3 spans 14 residues. The CDR3 spells CASSRGTGGGELFF. In DNA form, the CDR3 reads TGCGCCAGCAGCCGCGGGACAGGGGGCGGGGAGCTGTTTTTT.

This clonotype has just a few counts. This rearrangement joins TRBV7-9 to TRBJ2-7; TRBD2 is a possible D gene (6 bases). V was trimmed by 4 bases and J by 2 bases, leaving 12 bases between them. This CDR3 has 14 residues. Germline V gene sequence: CDR1 SEHNR, CDR2 FQNEAQ (reference sequence). CDR3 residues: CASSSRDSAYEQYF. CDR3 coding DNA: TGTGCCAGCAGCTCCCGGGACTCAGCCTACGAGCAGTACTTC.

The chain uses TRBV6-1 and TRBJ2-3; 10 bases align to TRBD1. CDR3 size: 15 residues. V shed 6 bases, J shed 3 bases, and the junction held 6 bases outside the gene matches. CDR1 is MNHNS, CDR2 SASEGT, per germline. As DNA, the CDR3 is TGTGCCAGCAGGACCGGGACAGGGGCGACAGATACGCAGTATTTT. Translation: CASRTGTGATDTQYF.

The rearrangement links TRBV25-1 to TRBJ2-3; possibly TRBD2 for D (5 bases). Trimming stripped 1 base from V and 1 base from J, with 12 bases between. The CDR3 runs 16 residues. Germline values: CDR1 MGHDK, CDR2 SYGVNS. CDR3 amino acids: CASSELGLRGTDTQYF. The CDR3 region has the DNA TGTGCCAGCAGTGAATTAGGACTGAGAGGCACAGATACGCAGTATTTT. Supplemented by reference TRBV25-1 and TRBJ2-3, the full variable domain reads EADIYQTPRYLVIGTGKKITLECSQTMGHDKMYWYQQDPGMELHLIHYSYGVNSTEKGDLSSESTVSRIRTEHFPLTLESARPSHTSQYLCASSELGLRGTDTQYFGPGTRLTVL.

A few counts support this clonotype. The rearrangement links TRBV7-6 to TRBJ1-3, with D uncertain. This CDR3 region has 13 residues. Germline CDR1 reads SGHVS; CDR2 reads FNYEAQ. The V end lost 7 bases, the J end lost 2 bases, and 9 bases lay between the germline ends. CDR3 in DNA: TGTGCCAGCAACCGTCGGACTGGAAACACCATATATTTT. It encodes CASNRRTGNTIYF. The full variable domain, completed using reference TRBV7-6 and TRBJ1-3, is GAGVSQSPRYKVTKRGQDVALRCDPISGHVSLYWYRQALGQGPEFLTYFNYEAQQDKSGLPNDRFSAERPEGSISTLTIQRTEQRDSAMYRCASNRRTGNTIYFGEGSWLTVV.

The V and J genes are TRBV20-1 and TRBJ2-7, with a weak D call TRBD1 (5 bases). Looked up from germline, CDR1 is DFQATT and CDR2 is SNEGSKA (reference sequence). Trimming removed 2 bases from V and 2 bases from J, with 10 bases in between. The length of the CDR3 is 13 residues. CDR3 nucleotide sequence: TGCAGTGCTAGAACTGCAGGGACCTACGAGCAGTACGTC. It encodes CSARTAGTYEQYV.

The genes are TRBV6-6 and TRBJ2-2; D possibly corresponds to TRBD1 (6 bases). Germline V lookup: CDR1 MNHNY, CDR2 SVGAGI (reference sequence). This CDR3 spans 13 amino acids. Trimming cost V 8 bases and J 6 bases, with 13 bases left between them. Here the CDR3 DNA reads TGTGCCAGCGTCAGGGGCGCCCCCGGGGAGCTGTTTTTT. It codes for CASVRGAPGELFF.

This clonotype has only a few counts. The chain joins TRBV2 to TRBJ1-1, with TRBD1 matching over 8 bases. CDR3 length equals 14 residues. Germline V gene lookup returns CDR1 SNHLY and CDR2 FYNNEI. V was clipped by 6 bases and J by 5 bases; unmatched bases: 8. This CDR3 reads CASRGTGGGTEAFF. CDR3 sequence (DNA): TGTGCCAGCAGGGGCACAGGGGGAGGGACTGAAGCTTTCTTT.

This clonotype was picked up a small number of times. This chain connects TRBV4-1 to TRBJ2-1; 12 bases line up with TRBD2. Germline V lookup: CDR1 MGHRA, CDR2 YSYEKL. Trimming at V came to 0 bases and at J to 0 bases, leaving 9 bases not matched to a gene. CDR3 size: 20 residues. CDR3 residues: CASSQDSLAGGKSSYNEQFF. The DNA for the CDR3 is TGCGCCAGCAGCCAAGATTCACTAGCGGGAGGTAAGAGCTCCTACAATGAGCAGTTCTTC.

This rearrangement joins TRBV6-2 or TRBV6-3 to TRBJ2-7; D not resolved. V was shortened by 8 bases and J by 3 bases, with 8 bases between the two germline ends. This CDR3 contains 11 residues. CDR1 is MNHEY and CDR2 is SVGEGT in the germline V gene. CDR3 region: CASGFNYEQYF. The CDR3 DNA sequence: TGTGCCAGCGGGTTTAACTACGAGCAGTACTTC.